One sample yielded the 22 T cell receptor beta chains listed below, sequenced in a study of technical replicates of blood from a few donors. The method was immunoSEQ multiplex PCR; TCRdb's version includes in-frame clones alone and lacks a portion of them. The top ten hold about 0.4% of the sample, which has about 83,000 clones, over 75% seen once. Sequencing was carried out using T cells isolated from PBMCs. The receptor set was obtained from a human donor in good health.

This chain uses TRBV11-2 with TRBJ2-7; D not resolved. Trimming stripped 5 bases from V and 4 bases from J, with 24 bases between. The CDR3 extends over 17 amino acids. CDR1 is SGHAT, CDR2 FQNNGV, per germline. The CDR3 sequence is CASSPSGGYLATYEQYF. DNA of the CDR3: TGTGCCAGCAGCCCAAGTGGCGGATACTTAGCCACTTACGAGCAGTACTTC.

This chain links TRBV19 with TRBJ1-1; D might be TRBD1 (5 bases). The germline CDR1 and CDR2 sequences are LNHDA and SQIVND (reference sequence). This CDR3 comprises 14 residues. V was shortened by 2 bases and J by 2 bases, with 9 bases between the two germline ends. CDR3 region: CASSINRGNTEAFF. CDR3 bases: TGTGCCAGTAGTATAAATAGGGGTAACACTGAAGCTTTCTTT.

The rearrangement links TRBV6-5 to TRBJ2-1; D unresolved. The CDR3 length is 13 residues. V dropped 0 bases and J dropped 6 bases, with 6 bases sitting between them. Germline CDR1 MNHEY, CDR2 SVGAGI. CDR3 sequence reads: CASSYSLGNEQFF. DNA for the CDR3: TGTGCCAGCAGTTACTCCCTCGGCAATGAGCAGTTCTTC.

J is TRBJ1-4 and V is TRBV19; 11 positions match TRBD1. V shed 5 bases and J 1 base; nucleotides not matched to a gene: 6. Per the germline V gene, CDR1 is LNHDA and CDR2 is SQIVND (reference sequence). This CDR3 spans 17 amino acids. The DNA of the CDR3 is TGTGCCAGTAGTCATTGGACAGGGGGCTTAACTAATGAAAAACTGTTTTTT. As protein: CASSHWTGGLTNEKLFF.

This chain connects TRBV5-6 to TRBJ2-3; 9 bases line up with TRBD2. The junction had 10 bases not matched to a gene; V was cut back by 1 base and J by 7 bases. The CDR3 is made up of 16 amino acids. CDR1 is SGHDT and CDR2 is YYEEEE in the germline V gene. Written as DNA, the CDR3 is TGTGCCAGCAGCTTGTTCCAGGCGGCTAGCGGGAATACGCAGTATTTT. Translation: CASSLFQAASGNTQYF.

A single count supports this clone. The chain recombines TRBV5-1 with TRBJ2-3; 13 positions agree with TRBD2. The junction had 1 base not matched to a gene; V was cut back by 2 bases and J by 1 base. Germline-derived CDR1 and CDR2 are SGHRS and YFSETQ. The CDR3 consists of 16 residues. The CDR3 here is CASSLGLAGGTDTQYF. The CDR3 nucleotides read TGCGCCAGCAGCTTAGGACTAGCGGGAGGCACAGATACGCAGTATTTT. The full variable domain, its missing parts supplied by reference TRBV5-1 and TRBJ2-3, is KAGVTQTPRYLIKTRGQQVTLSCSPISGHRSVSWYQQTPGQGLQFLFEYFSETQRNKGNFPGRFSGRQFSNSRSEMNVSTLELGDSALYLCASSLGLAGGTDTQYFGPGTRLTVL.

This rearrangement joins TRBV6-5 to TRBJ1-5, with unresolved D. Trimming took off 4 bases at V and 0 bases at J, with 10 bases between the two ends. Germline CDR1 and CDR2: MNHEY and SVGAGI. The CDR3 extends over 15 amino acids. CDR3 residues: CASSWAGNSNQPQHF. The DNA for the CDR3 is TGTGCCAGCAGTTGGGCGGGGAATAGCAATCAGCCCCAGCATTTT.

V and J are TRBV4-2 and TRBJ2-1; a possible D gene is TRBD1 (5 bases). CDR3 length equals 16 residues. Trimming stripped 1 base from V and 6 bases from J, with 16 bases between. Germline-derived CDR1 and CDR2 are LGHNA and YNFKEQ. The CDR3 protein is CASSQVYRQIFNEQFF. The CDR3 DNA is TGTGCCAGCAGCCAAGTATATAGACAGATATTCAATGAGCAGTTCTTC.

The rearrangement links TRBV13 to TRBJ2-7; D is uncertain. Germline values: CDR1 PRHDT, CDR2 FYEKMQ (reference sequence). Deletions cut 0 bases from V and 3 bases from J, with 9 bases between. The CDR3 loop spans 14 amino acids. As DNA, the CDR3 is TGTGCCAGCAGCTTAGGCAATCGAGGCTACGAGCAGTACTTC. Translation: CASSLGNRGYEQYF.

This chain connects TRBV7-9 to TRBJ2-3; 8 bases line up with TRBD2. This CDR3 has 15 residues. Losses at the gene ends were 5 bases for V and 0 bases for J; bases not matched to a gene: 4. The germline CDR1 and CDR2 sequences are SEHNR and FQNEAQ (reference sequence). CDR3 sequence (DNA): TGTGCCAGCAGCCAACTAGCGGTTAGCACAGATACGCAGTATTTT. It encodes CASSQLAVSTDTQYF.

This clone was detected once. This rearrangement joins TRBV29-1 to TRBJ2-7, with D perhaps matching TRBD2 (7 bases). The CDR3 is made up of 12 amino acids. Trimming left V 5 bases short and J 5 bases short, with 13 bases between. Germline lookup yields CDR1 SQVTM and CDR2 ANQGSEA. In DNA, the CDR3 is TGCAGCGTTTCCCGGGGGGCTGACGAGCAGTACTTC. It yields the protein CSVSRGADEQYF.

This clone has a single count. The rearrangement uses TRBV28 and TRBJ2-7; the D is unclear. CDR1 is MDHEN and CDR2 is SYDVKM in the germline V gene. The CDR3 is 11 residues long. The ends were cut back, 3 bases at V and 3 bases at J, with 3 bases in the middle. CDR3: CASSFLYEQYF. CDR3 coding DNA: TGTGCCAGCAGTTTTCTCTACGAGCAGTACTTC. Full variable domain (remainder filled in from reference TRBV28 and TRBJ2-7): DVKVTQSSRYLVKRTGEKVFLECVQDMDHENMFWYRQDPGLGLRLIYFSYDVKMKEKGDIPEGYSVSREKKERFSLILESASTNQTSMYLCASSFLYEQYFGPGTRLTVT.

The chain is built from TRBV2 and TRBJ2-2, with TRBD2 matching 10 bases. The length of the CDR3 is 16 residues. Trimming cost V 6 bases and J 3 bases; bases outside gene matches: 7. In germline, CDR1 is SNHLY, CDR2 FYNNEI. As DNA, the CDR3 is TGTGCCAGCAGAAGCGGACTAGCGGATTACACCGGGGAGCTGTTTTTT. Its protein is CASRSGLADYTGELFF.

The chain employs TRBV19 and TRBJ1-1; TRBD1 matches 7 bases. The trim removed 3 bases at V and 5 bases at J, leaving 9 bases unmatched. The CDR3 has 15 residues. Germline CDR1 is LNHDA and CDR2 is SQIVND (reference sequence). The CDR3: CASSIQGGAWTEAFF. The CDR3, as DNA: TGTGCCAGTAGTATTCAAGGGGGCGCGTGGACTGAAGCTTTCTTT.

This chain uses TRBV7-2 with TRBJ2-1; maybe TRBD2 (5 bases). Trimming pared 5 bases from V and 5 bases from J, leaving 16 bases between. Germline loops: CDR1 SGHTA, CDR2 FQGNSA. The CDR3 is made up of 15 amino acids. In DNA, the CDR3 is TGTGCCAGCAGCGCCCTTAGCGTAATCGACAATGAGCAGTTCTTC. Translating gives CASSALSVIDNEQFF.

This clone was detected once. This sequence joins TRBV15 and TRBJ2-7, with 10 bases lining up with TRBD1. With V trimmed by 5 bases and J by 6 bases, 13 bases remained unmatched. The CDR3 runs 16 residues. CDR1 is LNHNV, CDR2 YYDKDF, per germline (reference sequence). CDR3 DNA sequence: TGTGCCACCAGCTCGCACCGGGGGACAGGGGACCTCGAGCAGTACTTC. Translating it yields CATSSHRGTGDLEQYF. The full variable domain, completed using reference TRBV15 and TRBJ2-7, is DAMVIQNPRYQVTQFGKPVTLSCSQTLNHNVMYWYQQKSSQAPKLLFHYYDKDFNNEADTPDNFQSRRPNTSFCFLDIRSPGLGDTAMYLCATSSHRGTGDLEQYFGPGTRLTVT.

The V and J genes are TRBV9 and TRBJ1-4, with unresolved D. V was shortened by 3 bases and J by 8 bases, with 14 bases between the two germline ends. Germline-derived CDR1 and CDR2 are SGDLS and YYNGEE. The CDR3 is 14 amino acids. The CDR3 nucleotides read TGTGCCAGCAGCGCAGAGGCCGGGAGAGAAAAACTGTTTTTT. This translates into CASSAEAGREKLFF.

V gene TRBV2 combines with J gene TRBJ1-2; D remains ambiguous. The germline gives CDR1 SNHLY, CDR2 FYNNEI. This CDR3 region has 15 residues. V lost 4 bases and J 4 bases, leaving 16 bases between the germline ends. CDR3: CASSAPTSLGYGYTF. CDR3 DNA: TGTGCCAGCAGTGCCCCGACATCCTTGGGCTATGGCTACACCTTC.

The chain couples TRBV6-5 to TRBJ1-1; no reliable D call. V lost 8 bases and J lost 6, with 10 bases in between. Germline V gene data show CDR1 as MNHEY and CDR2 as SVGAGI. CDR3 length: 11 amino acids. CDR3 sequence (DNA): TGTGCCAGCTTAGACAAGTCTGAAGCTTTCTTT. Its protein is CASLDKSEAFF.

DNA of the CDR3: TGTGCCAGCAGCTTAGGAGGGAGGGCTGAGCAGTACTTC. It specifies CASSLGGRAEQYF. V and J are TRBV7-9 and TRBJ2-7; 7 bases match TRBD2. This CDR3 spans 13 amino acids. The V and J ends lost 1 base and 7 bases, in that order; junction bases with no gene match: 4. Germline V gene data show CDR1 as SEHNR and CDR2 as FQNEAQ (reference sequence).

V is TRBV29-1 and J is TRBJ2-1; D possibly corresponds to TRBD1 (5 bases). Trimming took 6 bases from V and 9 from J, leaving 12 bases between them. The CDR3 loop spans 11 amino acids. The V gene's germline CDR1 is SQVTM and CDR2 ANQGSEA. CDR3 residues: CSVDQGTEQFF. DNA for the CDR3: TGCAGCGTCGATCAGGGAACTGAGCAGTTCTTC.

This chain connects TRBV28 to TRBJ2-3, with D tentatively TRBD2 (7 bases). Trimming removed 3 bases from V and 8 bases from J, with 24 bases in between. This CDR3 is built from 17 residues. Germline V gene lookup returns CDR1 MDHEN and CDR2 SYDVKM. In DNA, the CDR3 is TGTGCCAGCAGTTTCCCCCCCCCAGCGGGAATAGGGGGTACGCAGTATTTT. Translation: CASSFPPPAGIGGTQYF.